Sequencing of this TCR beta chain was carried out in a study of blood T cell repertoires in COVID-19. Study as a whole: The samples span acute and convalescent COVID-19 from the United States, Italy and Spain.

V was trimmed by 2 bases and J by 4 bases, leaving 11 bases between them. The germline V gene encodes CDR1 MGHRA and CDR2 YSYEKL. This CDR3 comprises 14 residues. Assay: immunoSEQ multiplex PCR; the TCRdb copy retains only in-frame clones and omits some. The sample shows some 42,000 clones, about 85% of them seen only once. Sequencing was carried out using peripheral blood. The V call is TRBV4-1, the J call TRBJ2-5; unclear D gene. The sequence was collected from a human donor in a cohort sampled during active COVID-19. In nucleotides, the CDR3 is TGCGCCAGCAGCCAAAGATCGCTGAGAGAGACCCAGTACTTC. Translating it yields CASSQRSLRETQYF.